The present T cell receptor (beta chain) was sequenced within a study of regulatory T cells in long-lasting Graves disease. The CDR3 loop spans 18 amino acids. Germline V gene data show CDR1 as MGHDK and CDR2 as SYGVNS. Trimming shortened V by 1 base and J by 0 bases, and 16 bases separated the two germline ends. Noted time point: newly diagnosed GD, antithyroid drugs for less than 3 months. PBMC RNA served as the TCR library source. Construction of the TCR beta libraries employed iRepertoire HTBI primers in conjunction with Arm-PCR of CDR3 regions. TCRdb redid the calling of the multiplex PCR reads with MiXCR, one entry per CDR3 protein. The data hold 410,000 or so distinct CDR3 sequences, with about 15% observed a single time. In regard to this clonotype: The antigen is not known.

Findings and limits, study-wide: More public clonotypes were shared by persistent patients (2,741) than by new patients (approximately 990). Those with persistent Graves' had less TCR diversity than newly diagnosed patients.

These sequences were also reported in another study, on T cells in Graves' hyperthyroidism and ophthalmopathy.

The chain employs TRBV25-1 and TRBJ2-4; possibly TRBD2 for D (6 bases). The sequences come from peripheral blood mononuclear cells (PBMCs), collected at new diagnosis, from a patient treated with antithyroid drugs. This TCR was recovered from a woman aged 30 to 39 with Graves disease. The CDR3, as DNA: TGTGCCAGCAGTGAATCCCATCGGGGACTTCTAGCCAAAAACATTCAGTACTTC. It encodes CASSESHRGLLAKNIQYF. Full variable domain (outside the CDR3, taken from reference TRBV25-1 and TRBJ2-4): EADIYQTPRYLVIGTGKKITLECSQTMGHDKMYWYQQDPGMELHLIHYSYGVNSTEKGDLSSESTVSRIRTEHFPLTLESARPSHTSQYLCASSESHRGLLAKNIQYFGAGTRLSVL.